Following are 25 T cell receptor beta chains from one sample sequenced in a study of CD8 T cells in ankylosing spondylitis. TCRdb used MiXCR to reprocess the 5' RACE reads, holding one entry per CDR3 protein. The table lists 30,000 to 45,000 distinct CDR3 sequences, over 5.5% of them singletons, with 10% to 15% in the top ten. The specimen sequenced was blood, either unsorted or a sorted T cell fraction (not recorded which). The receptors were gathered from a male donor with ankylosing spondylitis or in good health (not recorded which).

The table lists this clonotype with many counts. The V gene is TRBV4-1, the J gene TRBJ2-7; the match to TRBD1 covers 7 bases. J lost 5 bases, V lost 4 bases, and 8 bases had no gene match. The CDR3 has 14 residues. Per the germline V gene, CDR1 is MGHRA and CDR2 is YSYEKL. The CDR3 sequence is CASSLRQGWNEQYF. The CDR3 coding sequence is TGCGCCAGCAGCCTTCGACAGGGATGGAACGAGCAGTACTTC.

This clonotype was picked up many times. The V gene is TRBV12-3 or TRBV12-4, the J gene TRBJ1-5; 8 nucleotides match TRBD1. The V and J ends lost 8 bases and 5 bases, in that order; junction bases with no gene match: 8. This CDR3 is built from 14 residues. The CDR3 region is CASGYRGGDQPQHF. The DNA of the CDR3 is TGTGCCAGCGGATACAGGGGGGGCGATCAGCCCCAGCATTTT.

In its sample, this clonotype was seen many times. The genes are TRBV29-1 and TRBJ2-1; 7 nucleotides line up with TRBD2. CDR1 and CDR2 from the germline V gene are SQVTM and ANQGSEA. Trimming removed 8 bases from V and 0 bases from J; junction bases left unmatched: 10. The CDR3 spans 15 residues. Here the CDR3 DNA reads TGCAGCTTACTCCGAGGCGGGAGCTCCTACAATGAGCAGTTCTTC. Amino acid sequence: CSLLRGGSSYNEQFF.

Many counts were recorded for this clonotype. The chain carries TRBV28 and TRBJ2-7, with D possibly TRBD1 on 6 matching bases. Germline CDR1 is MDHEN and CDR2 is SYDVKM. The CDR3 is 14 amino acids. The germline V and J ends were trimmed by 7 bases and 2 bases, with 15 bases remaining between them. The CDR3 sequence is CASKKRTAPYEQYF. The CDR3 coding sequence is TGTGCCAGCAAAAAACGGACAGCCCCCTACGAGCAGTACTTC. Using reference TRBV28 and TRBJ2-7 for the parts outside the CDR3, the full variable domain is DVKVTQSSRYLVKRTGEKVFLECVQDMDHENMFWYRQDPGLGLRLIYFSYDVKMKEKGDIPEGYSVSREKKERFSLILESASTNQTSMYLCASKKRTAPYEQYFGPGTRLTVT.

This clonotype appeared many times. V gene TRBV29-1 combines with J gene TRBJ2-7; D possibly uses TRBD1 or TRBD2 (5 bases each). V was pared by 4 bases and J by 6 bases, with 10 bases between. The CDR3 sequence is 11 residues long. Germline assignment: CDR1 SQVTM and CDR2 ANQGSEA. The CDR3 DNA sequence: TGCAGCGTTGGAAGGGGACGCGAGCAGTACTTC. Protein sequence: CSVGRGREQYF.

This clonotype was picked up many times. This chain links TRBV5-3 with TRBJ2-7, with 10 bases lining up with TRBD2. TRBV5-3 is noted as an ORF with a role that remains uncertain. The CDR3 contains 17 residues. J gave up 2 bases and V 3 bases, and 11 bases lay outside the gene matches. CDR3 in amino acids: CARSSPSLAGFTYEQYF. The CDR3, as DNA: TGTGCCAGAAGCTCTCCATCACTAGCGGGATTTACCTACGAGCAGTACTTC.

This clonotype was seen at least ten times. The J gene is TRBJ2-5, the V gene TRBV3-1, with D tentatively TRBD1 (6 bases). The CDR3 runs 16 residues. CDR1 LGHDT and CDR2 YNNKEL come from the germline V gene (reference sequence). V was pared by 3 bases and J by 2 bases, with 16 bases between. For the CDR3, the DNA is TGTGCCAGCAGCCATATTCCGGGACAAGGACAAGAGACCCAGTACTTC. It codes for CASSHIPGQGQETQYF.

This clonotype was observed many times. The chain is built from TRBV5-5 and TRBJ2-7; TRBD1 agrees at 7 bases. The CDR3 sequence is 14 residues long. The trim removed 1 base at V and 4 bases at J, leaving 5 bases unmatched. Germline values: CDR1 SGHKS, CDR2 YYEKEE (reference sequence). The CDR3 loop is CASSLRGQPYEQYF. Written as DNA, the CDR3 is TGTGCCAGCAGCTTGAGGGGACAGCCGTACGAGCAGTACTTC.

Many counts were recorded for this clonotype. The chain has TRBV7-9 and TRBJ1-2, with D unresolved. Germline V lookup: CDR1 SEHNR, CDR2 FQNEAQ (reference sequence). The CDR3 sequence is 14 residues long. Trimming took off 2 bases at V and 1 base at J, with 8 bases between the two ends. The CDR3 is CASSLPARNYGYTF. For the CDR3, the DNA is TGTGCCAGCAGCTTACCGGCACGTAACTATGGCTACACCTTC.

This sequence joins TRBV7-9 and TRBJ2-3; no clear D gene. The CDR3 is 12 residues long. Germline loops: CDR1 SEHNR, CDR2 FQNEAQ (reference sequence). Deletions cut 3 bases from V and 4 bases from J, with 5 bases between. CDR3 amino acids: CASSFLADTQYF. CDR3 coding DNA: TGTGCCAGCAGCTTCCTTGCAGATACGCAGTATTTT.

This clonotype came up many times. The chain combines TRBV5-1 with TRBJ2-7; unclear D gene. Trimming took off 4 bases at V and 5 bases at J, with 10 bases between the two ends. CDR3 length equals 12 residues. Germline V lookup: CDR1 SGHRS, CDR2 YFSETQ. The CDR3, as DNA: TGCGCCAGCAGCCGGGCTTACGACGAGCAGTACTTC. The encoded protein is CASSRAYDEQYF.

Many counts were recorded for this clonotype. The gene calls are TRBV20-1 and TRBJ2-5; 12 positions agree with TRBD2. The ends lost 6 bases at V and 1 base at J; junction bases unmatched: 12. The CDR3 covers 17 residues. In germline, CDR1 is DFQATT, CDR2 SNEGSKA (reference sequence). The CDR3 nucleotides read TGCAGTGCCATGGGGCTAGCGGGAGGGCCCTTCCAAGAGACCCAGTACTTC. This gives the protein CSAMGLAGGPFQETQYF.

This clonotype occurred many times. V gene TRBV7-9 combines with J gene TRBJ1-5; D not certain. The CDR3 is 14 residues long. V was clipped by 8 bases and J by 1 base, with 12 bases between them. Germline lookup yields CDR1 SEHNR and CDR2 FQNEAQ (reference sequence). The DNA for the CDR3 is TGTGCCAGCGCAAATGGGTTAAGCAATCAGCCCCAGCATTTT. This sequence encodes CASANGLSNQPQHF.

Within the sample, this clonotype is medium-sized. This sequence joins TRBV20-1 and TRBJ2-1, with 7 bases fitting TRBD2. Losses at the gene ends were 5 bases for V and 2 bases for J; bases not matched to a gene: 6. The length of the CDR3 is 14 residues. The germline V gene has CDR1 DFQATT and CDR2 SNEGSKA (reference sequence). In DNA form, the CDR3 reads TGCAGTGCTTACTCGGGGGGAACCTACAATGAGCAGTTCTTC. It yields the protein CSAYSGGTYNEQFF.

The chain employs TRBV5-1 and TRBJ2-7; D is perhaps TRBD1 (5 bases). This CDR3 comprises 15 residues. The germline V gene has CDR1 SGHRS and CDR2 YFSETQ. The V and J ends lost 0 bases and 5 bases respectively, with 15 bases between them. The CDR3 sequence is CASSLVQGGLDEQYF. The CDR3 nucleotides are TGCGCCAGCAGCTTGGTCCAGGGCGGTCTGGACGAGCAGTACTTC.

There are many counts of this clonotype. This sequence joins TRBV25-1 and TRBJ2-7; a possible D gene is TRBD2 (5 bases). The germline gives CDR1 MGHDK, CDR2 SYGVNS. The ends were cut back, 2 bases at V and 2 bases at J, with 7 bases in the middle. The CDR3 extends over 13 amino acids. The CDR3 region is CASSEAGTYEQYF. For the CDR3, the DNA is TGTGCCAGCAGTGAAGCCGGGACCTACGAGCAGTACTTC.

At least ten counts were recorded for this clonotype. This chain connects TRBV5-1 to TRBJ2-1; D is undetermined. This CDR3 is 15 amino acids long. V lost 0 bases to trimming and J lost 3 bases, with 10 bases between them. Germline values: CDR1 SGHRS, CDR2 YFSETQ. The CDR3 bases are TGCGCCAGCAGCTTGGGTCAGGTCGTCTACAATGAGCAGTTCTTC. This translates into CASSLGQVVYNEQFF.

This clonotype has ten or more counts. The rearrangement links TRBV24-1 to TRBJ2-1, with 7 bases identical to TRBD2. Germline assignment: CDR1 KGHDR and CDR2 SFDVKD. The CDR3 contains 15 residues. V trimming: 6 bases; J trimming: 0 bases; junction bases outside the gene matches: 4. This CDR3 reads CATSLSGNSYNEQFF. In DNA, the CDR3 is TGTGCCACCAGTCTGAGCGGGAACTCCTACAATGAGCAGTTCTTC.

V gene TRBV5-1 combines with J gene TRBJ2-2; 9 bases match TRBD2. J gave up 2 bases and V 3 bases, and 5 bases lay outside the gene matches. This CDR3 spans 16 amino acids. Germline assignment: CDR1 SGHRS and CDR2 YFSETQ. CDR3 sequence reads: CASSSASGINTGELFF. The CDR3 DNA sequence: TGCGCCAGCAGCTCCGCTAGCGGGATCAACACCGGGGAGCTGTTTTTT.

This clonotype was recorded at least ten times. The gene calls are TRBV20-1 and TRBJ2-7, with 7 bases aligning to TRBD1. The germline CDR1 and CDR2 sequences are DFQATT and SNEGSKA (reference sequence). CDR3 length: 14 residues. V shed 5 bases, J shed 2 bases, and the junction held 9 bases outside the gene matches. The CDR3 nucleotides read TGCAGTGCTTCCGACCCGGGACAGACCTACGAGCAGTACTTC. Its protein is CSASDPGQTYEQYF.

This clonotype came up many times. The chain joins TRBV27 to TRBJ2-1; D unresolved. CDR1 is MNHEY, CDR2 SMNVEV, per germline (reference sequence). The V gene lost 6 bases and the J gene lost 1 base, with 4 bases spanning the gap. The CDR3 has 12 residues. CDR3 nucleotides: TGTGCCAGCAGGGGTTCCTACAATGAGCAGTTCTTC. As protein: CASRGSYNEQFF.

This clonotype appeared many times. The chain has TRBV19 and TRBJ2-2; 7 bases are a match to TRBD2. The V segment lost 11 bases and the J segment 4 bases; nucleotides outside the gene matches: 7. CDR1 LNHDA and CDR2 SQIVND come from the germline V gene (reference sequence). This CDR3 contains 13 residues. CDR3 loop: CAVRGIGTGELFF. The CDR3 DNA follows: TGTGCCGTGCGGGGGATCGGCACCGGGGAGCTGTTTTTT.

In this sample, this clonotype turned up many times. For the CDR3, the DNA is TGTGCCAGCAGCGGACGGACTAGCGGGAGCCCTATCTACAATGAGCAGTTCTTC. Translating gives CASSGRTSGSPIYNEQFF. The chain combines TRBV7-3 with TRBJ2-1; 13 bases line up with TRBD2. The trim removed 5 bases at V and 3 bases at J, leaving 10 bases unmatched. Germline loops: CDR1 SGHTA, CDR2 FQGTGA. The CDR3 covers 18 residues.

In this sample, this clonotype turned up a few times. The J gene is TRBJ1-4, the V gene TRBV7-2; unclear D gene. V was cut by 7 bases and J by 7 bases, with 13 bases left in between. Germline CDR1 reads SGHTA; CDR2 reads FQGNSA. The CDR3 spans 13 residues. In nucleotides, the CDR3 is TGTGCCAGCAAACGGTCCCTCTCTGAAAAACTGTTTTTT. Its protein product is CASKRSLSEKLFF. The entire variable domain, with the rest obtained from reference TRBV7-2 and TRBJ1-4, is as follows: GAGVSQSPSNKVTEKGKDVELRCDPISGHTALYWYRQSLGQGLEFLIYFQGNSAPDKSGLPSDRFSAERTGGSVSTLTIQRTQQEDSAVYLCASKRSLSEKLFFGSGTQLSVL.

This clonotype came up many times. CDR3 residues: CASSFRGGAGDTQYF. The CDR3, as DNA: TGTGCCAGCAGTTTTAGGGGAGGGGCAGGAGATACGCAGTATTTT. The rearrangement joins TRBV27 to TRBJ2-3; 7 positions match TRBD2. CDR1 and CDR2 from the germline V gene are MNHEY and SMNVEV (reference sequence). The CDR3 is 15 residues long. After removal of 3 bases from V and 5 bases from J, the junction contained 8 bases not matched to a gene.